A selection of T cell receptor beta chains follows, all from one sample in a study of identical twins. TCRdb reanalysed the 5' RACE reads using MiXCR and keeps one entry per CDR3 protein. The sample shows fewer than 250,000 distinct CDR3 sequences, roughly 7.5% of them seen only once. These data were also reused for a study on yellow fever vaccine responses in identical twins.

Sequencing was done on a sample of memory (CD45RO+) T cells sorted from blood. These receptor sequences come from a woman aged 18-30 years in good health. The CDR3 runs from the conserved cysteine through the conserved F or W. A D gene is named only where the DNA matches it firmly. Size tells how often a clone was seen (once, few, many) or the class of an expanded clone, and some rows leave it out.

TGTGCCAGCAGCCGGGCTAGCGGGAGAACAGGGGAGACCCAGTACTTC | CASSRASGRTGETQYF | TRBV14 | TRBD2 | TRBJ2-5 | .
TGTGCCTGGAGTGTCATCGGGGGAGAAAAACTGTTTTTT | CAWSVIGGEKLFF | TRBV30 | . | TRBJ1-4 | .
TGTGCCAGCAGCCCCCTACATTTAACGGTCTACGAGCAGTACTTC | CASSPLHLTVYEQYF | TRBV7-9 | . | TRBJ2-7 | many
TGCGCCAGCAGGTTTGGGACTAGCGGGAAAAACCAAGAGACCCAGTACTTC | CASRFGTSGKNQETQYF | TRBV5-1 | TRBD2 | TRBJ2-5 | once
TGTGCCAGCAGCCCAGGGGGGAGCTCCTACAATGAGCAGTTCTTC | CASSPGGSSYNEQFF | TRBV7-2 | . | TRBJ2-1 | many
TGTGCCAGCAGTTACCCTAGGAGGGACGAGCAGTACTTC | CASSYPRRDEQYF | TRBV6-2/TRBV6-3 | . | TRBJ2-7 | .
TGCAGTGCCAGACTAGCTAGGGCAGATACGCAGTATTTT | CSARLARADTQYF | TRBV20-1 | TRBD2 | TRBJ2-3 | many
TGCGCCAGCAGCCCCGGGACAGGGGGCCGAGAGACCCAGTACTTC | CASSPGTGGRETQYF | TRBV5-1 | TRBD1 | TRBJ2-5 | few
TGTGCCAGCAGTGAGGGCCTGACCTACAATGAGCAGTTCTTC | CASSEGLTYNEQFF | TRBV6-1 | . | TRBJ2-1 | .
TGTGCCAGCAGTCGGACAGGGTGGAATCAGCCCCAGCATTTT | CASSRTGWNQPQHF | TRBV6-1 | TRBD1 | TRBJ1-5 | many
TGTGCCAGCAGCTTGTCCGGGGCCTCCTACGAGCAGTACTTC | CASSLSGASYEQYF | TRBV7-8 | . | TRBJ2-7 | many
TGTGCCAGTACCCGGGACCGGGGTGAGCAGTTCTTC | CASTRDRGEQFF | TRBV19 | . | TRBJ2-1 | .
TGCAGTGTGACCGGGACAGGAGGGACAGATACGCAGTATTTT | CSVTGTGGTDTQYF | TRBV20-1 | TRBD1 | TRBJ2-3 | many
TGTGCCAGCAGCGTAGAGGGTGGGTTAGCGGGCCAAGAAGCCAAAAACATTCAGTACTTC | CASSVEGGLAGQEAKNIQYF | TRBV9 | TRBD2 | TRBJ2-4 | .
TGCAGTGCTAGAGATGGTCGTAGTGGAGAGACCCAGTACTTC | CSARDGRSGETQYF | TRBV20-1 | . | TRBJ2-5 | few
TGCAGCGTCGAACGGACCTACAATGAGCAGTTCTTC | CSVERTYNEQFF | TRBV29-1 | . | TRBJ2-1 | many
TGTGCCTGGAAGGCGGTCGGAAGGGGAATGAACACTGAAGCTTTCTTT | CAWKAVGRGMNTEAFF | TRBV30 | . | TRBJ1-1 | .
TGTGCCAGCAGCTTAGGGTTTCGGGGGGGAGAGCAGTACTTC | CASSLGFRGGEQYF | TRBV7-2 | TRBD2 | TRBJ2-7 | .
TGTGCCAGTATCCAGTCCCAAGGGCCCTACGAGCAGTACTTC | CASIQSQGPYEQYF | TRBV28 | . | TRBJ2-7 | .
TGCGCCAGCAGCTTTCAGGGGGATAAGGTGCAGTACTTC | CASSFQGDKVQYF | TRBV5-1 | TRBD1 | TRBJ2-7 | .
TGTGCCAGCAGCTTAGCGTTCCCAGGAAGGTCTAACTATGGCTACACCTTC | CASSLAFPGRSNYGYTF | TRBV7-2 | . | TRBJ1-2 | many
TGTGCCAGCAGTGAATTTGAGGGCGGGGAGCTGTTTTTT | CASSEFEGGELFF | TRBV6-1 | . | TRBJ2-2 | .
TGTGCTACGTCGAGGACTAGCGGGATTAATGAGCAGTTCTTC | CATSRTSGINEQFF | TRBV12-3/TRBV12-4 | TRBD2 | TRBJ2-1 | many
TGTGCCAGCAGTCGACTAGCGGGTCTTTACAATGAGCAGTTCTTC | CASSRLAGLYNEQFF | TRBV12-3/TRBV12-4 | TRBD2 | TRBJ2-1 | many
TGCAGTGCTAGACGGTCCGCTAGCACAGATACGCAGTATTTT | CSARRSASTDTQYF | TRBV20-1 | . | TRBJ2-3 | few
TGTGCCAGCAGTGAAGCTGGACGGAACGAGCAGTACTTC | CASSEAGRNEQYF | TRBV2 | . | TRBJ2-7 | many
TGTGCCAGCAGTCTGATGATAGGGGGCTTCACTGAAGCTTTCTTT | CASSLMIGGFTEAFF | TRBV11-2 | TRBD1 | TRBJ1-1 | .
TGCAGTGCTAGAGATAGGATAGGCAATTCACCCCTCCACTTT | CSARDRIGNSPLHF | TRBV20-1 | . | TRBJ1-6 | .
TGCAGCGGTCAGGAAGCCTACGAGCAGTACTTC | CSGQEAYEQYF | TRBV29-1 | . | TRBJ2-7 | few
TGTGCCATCAGACGGGTCGTCAACACTGAAGCTTTCTTT | CAIRRVVNTEAFF | TRBV10-3 | . | TRBJ1-1 | few
TGCAGTGCGGCCAGAGGTGGGGGAGCGAACACCGGGGAGCTGTTTTTT | CSAARGGGANTGELFF | TRBV20-1 | . | TRBJ2-2 | .
TGTGCCAGCAGTTACCTTAGCGTGGACACCGGGGAGCTGTTTTTT | CASSYLSVDTGELFF | TRBV6-2/TRBV6-3 | . | TRBJ2-2 | .
TGTGCCAGCAGCTTTGGCTGGAGCGGTAATGAGCAGTTCTTC | CASSFGWSGNEQFF | TRBV11-2 | . | TRBJ2-1 | .
TGTGCCAGCAGCTTGGGACTAGCGGGGGGCAATTTT | CASSLGLAGGNF | TRBV11-2 | TRBD2 | TRBJ2-3 | few